Listed here are 22 T cell receptor beta chains from one sample, sequenced in a study of TIL therapy for anti-PD-1-resistant metastatic lung cancer. This sample's time point: pre-treatment sample, taken before nivolumab and TIL therapy. Sequencing used immunoSEQ v3. The repertoire was sequenced with immunoSEQ multiplex PCR; TCRdb's copy has only in-frame clones and lacks some. The sample contains roughly 60,000 clones, around 79% of which appear only once. Here the sequenced sample was blood, taken at baseline. These receptors were collected from a person aged 25 to 85 with non-small cell lung cancer.

This chain uses TRBV7-6 with TRBJ1-4; no firm D call. The CDR3 totals 15 residues. Trimming pared 1 base from V and 8 bases from J, leaving 14 bases between. Germline V gene lookup returns CDR1 SGHVS and CDR2 FNYEAQ. The DNA for the CDR3 is TGTGCCAGCAGCTTAGTTCCCTCCGGAGGCGAAAAACTGTTTTTT. It encodes CASSLVPSGGEKLFF. Variable domain in full (rest from reference TRBV7-6 and TRBJ1-4): GAGVSQSPRYKVTKRGQDVALRCDPISGHVSLYWYRQALGQGPEFLTYFNYEAQQDKSGLPNDRFSAERPEGSISTLTIQRTEQRDSAMYRCASSLVPSGGEKLFFGSGTQLSVL.

V usage is TRBV29-1 and J usage is TRBJ2-3; 7 bases fit TRBD1. The trim removed 6 bases at V and 1 base at J, leaving 4 bases unmatched. The germline CDR1 and CDR2 sequences are SQVTM and ANQGSEA. The CDR3 runs 13 residues. This chain's CDR3 is CSVRQGGTDTQYF. CDR3 sequence (DNA): TGCAGCGTCCGACAGGGAGGCACAGATACGCAGTATTTT.

V and J are TRBV19 and TRBJ1-4, with TRBD1 identical over 7 bases. CDR1 is LNHDA, CDR2 SQIVND, per germline (reference sequence). J was trimmed by 1 base and V by 3 bases; bases with no gene match: 8. The CDR3 is made up of 17 amino acids. The CDR3 here is CASSIGTAGGTNEKLFF. The CDR3 DNA follows: TGTGCCAGTAGTATCGGGACAGCCGGGGGAACTAATGAAAAACTGTTTTTT.

This clone was seen a handful of times. CDR3 loop: CASSLIGGDNQPQHF. DNA for the CDR3: TGTGCCAGCAGCTTAATAGGGGGCGACAATCAGCCCCAGCATTTT. The chain couples TRBV7-2 to TRBJ1-5; 7 bases map to TRBD1. The ends lost 2 bases at V and 3 bases at J; junction bases unmatched: 4. The CDR3 totals 15 residues. The germline V gene encodes CDR1 SGHTA and CDR2 FQGNSA.

The chain couples TRBV19 to TRBJ2-7; 8 nucleotides line up with TRBD1. The CDR3 sequence is 13 residues long. V lost 5 bases, J lost 5 bases, and 5 bases stayed unmatched. Germline V gene data show CDR1 as LNHDA and CDR2 as SQIVND (reference sequence). The CDR3 region is CASSAGGFDEQYF. As DNA, the CDR3 is TGTGCCAGTAGTGCAGGGGGCTTTGACGAGCAGTACTTC.

This clone has a handful of counts. The genes are TRBV9 and TRBJ1-5; D is uncertain. Germline CDR1 is SGDLS and CDR2 is YYNGEE. Trimming shortened V by 0 bases and J by 7 bases, and 11 bases separated the two germline ends. This CDR3 spans 14 amino acids. CDR3 residues: CASSVDALGQPQHF. CDR3 in DNA: TGTGCCAGCAGCGTAGACGCCCTTGGGCAGCCCCAGCATTTT.

V gene TRBV7-2 combines with J gene TRBJ1-3; D possibly corresponds to TRBD1 (5 bases). The germline V gene encodes CDR1 SGHTA and CDR2 FQGNSA. Trimming removed 5 bases from V and 4 bases from J, with 15 bases in between. This CDR3 is 15 amino acids long. The CDR3 DNA reads TGTGCCAGCAGCCGACCGGGACGCCCGGGAAACACCATATATTTT. Its protein product is CASSRPGRPGNTIYF.

This clone was seen more than once but under ten times. This chain connects TRBV25-1 to TRBJ2-1, with D possibly TRBD1 on 6 matching bases. Germline CDR1 is MGHDK and CDR2 is SYGVNS. Trimming took off 0 bases at V and 4 bases at J, with 19 bases between the two ends. CDR3 length: 18 residues. The CDR3 bases are TGTGCCAGCAGTGAATACACGAGGCAGGGGCCCCAATACAATGAGCAGTTCTTC. Protein sequence: CASSEYTRQGPQYNEQFF.

Only one count was recorded for this clone. The chain uses TRBV7-2 and TRBJ2-5; TRBD2 aligns across 15 bases. The J segment lost 5 bases and the V segment lost 5 bases, leaving 6 bases of the junction unmatched. This CDR3 has 16 residues. Germline V CDR1 and CDR2: SGHTA, FQGNSA. CDR3: CASSRGLAGGSETQYF. CDR3 DNA: TGTGCCAGCAGCCGCGGACTAGCGGGGGGGAGCGAGACCCAGTACTTC.

This chain links TRBV7-6 with TRBJ2-1; D is ambiguous. The CDR3 contains 17 residues. The V end lost 2 bases, the J end lost 0 bases, and 14 bases lay between the germline ends. The germline V gene encodes CDR1 SGHVS and CDR2 FNYEAQ. The CDR3 bases are TGTGCCAGCAGCTTACGGCATGCGGAGAGCTCCTACAATGAGCAGTTCTTC. Residues: CASSLRHAESSYNEQFF.

The chain combines TRBV7-3 with TRBJ2-5; possible D gene TRBD2, 5 bases. The length of the CDR3 is 14 residues. Germline V gene lookup returns CDR1 SGHTA and CDR2 FQGTGA. V was cut by 5 bases and J by 4 bases, with 14 bases left in between. The CDR3 sequence: CASSPTGIGETQYF. CDR3 sequence (DNA): TGTGCCAGCAGCCCCACGGGGATTGGAGAGACCCAGTACTTC.

This clone was observed a handful of times. V is TRBV5-1 and J is TRBJ1-1; D is undetermined. Germline V gene sequence: CDR1 SGHRS, CDR2 YFSETQ. Trimming removed 1 base at V and 0 bases at J, with 4 bases between. The CDR3 has 13 residues. In DNA, the CDR3 is TGCGCCAGCAGCTTGAGGGTGAACACTGAAGCTTTCTTT. Its protein product is CASSLRVNTEAFF.

The genes are TRBV4-1 and TRBJ2-2; 11 nucleotides agree with TRBD2. V was pared by 1 base and J by 7 bases, with 8 bases of the junction left unmatched. This CDR3 has 17 amino acids. From germline, CDR1 is MGHRA and CDR2 YSYEKL. CDR3 amino acids: CASSQVRSGRASGELFF. CDR3 DNA sequence: TGCGCCAGCAGCCAAGTTCGTAGCGGGAGGGCCAGCGGGGAGCTGTTTTTT.

The V and J genes are TRBV5-4 and TRBJ1-6; weak D call: TRBD1 (6 bases). CDR3 length: 17 residues. Per germline, CDR1 SGHNT and CDR2 YYREEE (reference sequence). V lost 0 bases and J lost 7, with 17 bases in between. The DNA for the CDR3 is TGTGCCAGCAGCTTGGAGTTGGGGGCGCTTGAGAATTCACCCCTCCACTTT. It codes for CASSLELGALENSPLHF.

The chain uses TRBV27 and TRBJ2-5; D gene ambiguous. Between the trimmed V and J ends, which lost 2 bases and 5 bases, there was a span of 15 bases. Germline V gene lookup returns CDR1 MNHEY and CDR2 SMNVEV (reference sequence). This CDR3 has 15 residues. The CDR3: CASSLLLGSVETQYF. CDR3 DNA sequence: TGTGCCAGCAGTTTACTTCTAGGGTCGGTCGAGACCCAGTACTTC.

J is TRBJ1-2 and V is TRBV5-5; D not certain. From germline, CDR1 is SGHKS and CDR2 YYEKEE (reference sequence). The germline V and J ends were trimmed by 0 bases and 2 bases, with 5 bases remaining between them. This CDR3 region has 13 residues. The CDR3 loop reads CASSLGGNYGYTF. The CDR3 bases are TGTGCCAGCAGCTTGGGTGGGAACTATGGCTACACCTTC.

J is TRBJ2-3 and V is TRBV5-6, with 8 bases lining up with TRBD1. This CDR3 has 17 residues. With V trimmed by 1 base and J by 6 bases, 13 bases remained unmatched. CDR1 and CDR2 from the germline V gene are SGHDT and YYEEEE. The CDR3 DNA reads TGTGCCAGCAGCTTGTCGGCTTCCTCAGGGGGCGGGGATACGCAGTATTTT. Its protein is CASSLSASSGGGDTQYF.

V and J are TRBV27 and TRBJ1-2; no clear D gene. CDR1 and CDR2 (germline): MNHEY, SMNVEV (reference sequence). V was trimmed by 6 bases and J by 0 bases, leaving 8 bases between them. The CDR3 contains 13 residues. Here the CDR3 reads CASSGRANYGYTF. The CDR3 DNA reads TGTGCCAGCAGCGGTAGGGCTAACTATGGCTACACCTTC.

The chain has TRBV5-5 and TRBJ2-7; possible D gene TRBD2, 5 bases. The germline V gene has CDR1 SGHKS and CDR2 YYEKEE (reference sequence). The CDR3 contains 14 residues. Trimming removed 2 bases at V and 5 bases at J, with 14 bases between. The CDR3 DNA is TGTGCCAGCAGCTTTCGGTCGGGGTCCCACGAGCAGTACTTC. It translates to CASSFRSGSHEQYF.

This clone was detected only a few times. The DNA of the CDR3 is TGTGCCAGCAGCGGAGCCGGGACAGGGGTTGGCTACACCTTC. Residues: CASSGAGTGVGYTF. This sequence joins TRBV7-2 and TRBJ1-2; 10 bases map to TRBD1. The CDR3 is 14 residues long. V was clipped by 5 bases and J by 7 bases; unmatched bases: 7. Germline-derived CDR1 and CDR2 are SGHTA and FQGNSA.

This chain links TRBV2 with TRBJ1-6, with TRBD1 as a possible D gene (6 bases). This CDR3 spans 13 amino acids. Germline-derived CDR1 and CDR2 are SNHLY and FYNNEI. V was trimmed by 4 bases and J by 7 bases, leaving 8 bases between them. The DNA of the CDR3 is TGTGCCAGCAGTGGGACAGAAAATTCACCCCTCCACTTT. Protein product: CASSGTENSPLHF.

The rearrangement joins TRBV6-6 to TRBJ2-5; D not resolved. The germline V gene encodes CDR1 MNHNY and CDR2 SVGAGI (reference sequence). There are 12 residues in the CDR3. The ends were cut back, 6 bases at V and 5 bases at J, with 10 bases in the middle. The CDR3 sequence: CASRVREETQYF. DNA of the CDR3: TGTGCCAGCAGGGTTAGAGAGGAGACCCAGTACTTC.